The clone carrying this T cell receptor (beta chain) was observed at least ten times. This sample is drawn from a study of regulatory T cells in long-lasting Graves disease. The CDR3 is made up of 16 amino acids. V trimming: 5 bases; J trimming: 7 bases; junction bases outside the gene matches: 10. Germline V gene data show CDR1 as SGHTA and CDR2 as FQGNSA. Sample time point: newly diagnosed GD, antithyroid drugs for less than 3 months. Scientists built the TCR library using RNA that was extracted from PBMCs. In building TCR beta libraries, iRepertoire HTBI primers were used together with Arm-PCR of CDR3 regions. TCRdb re-called the multiplex PCR reads through MiXCR, storing one row per CDR3 protein. Found here are 350,000 to 500,000 distinct CDR3 sequences, roughly 15% of them singletons; the top ten hold about 23%. This sample was shared with a second study, whose subject was T cells in Graves' hyperthyroidism and ophthalmopathy.

The TCR sequence derives from a woman in her late teens or twenties with Graves disease. Sequenced here: peripheral blood mononuclear cells (PBMCs), sampled at new diagnosis, from a patient treated with antithyroid drugs. The gene calls are TRBV7-2 and TRBJ2-2, with 10 bases identical to TRBD2. The CDR3 sequence is CASSTKREGPHGELFF. The CDR3 bases are TGTGCCAGCAGCACCAAGCGGGAGGGCCCCCACGGGGAGCTGTTTTTT.